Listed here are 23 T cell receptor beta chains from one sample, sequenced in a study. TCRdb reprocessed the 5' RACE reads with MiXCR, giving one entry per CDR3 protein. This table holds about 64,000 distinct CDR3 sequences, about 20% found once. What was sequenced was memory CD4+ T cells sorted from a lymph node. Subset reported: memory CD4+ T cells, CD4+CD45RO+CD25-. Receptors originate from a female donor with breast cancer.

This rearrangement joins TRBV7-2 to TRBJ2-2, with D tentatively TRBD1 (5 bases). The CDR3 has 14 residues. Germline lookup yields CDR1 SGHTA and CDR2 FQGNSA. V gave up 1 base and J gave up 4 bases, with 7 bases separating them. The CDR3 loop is CASSLDQGTGELFF. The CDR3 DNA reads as TGTGCCAGCAGCTTAGATCAGGGCACCGGGGAGCTGTTTTTT.

The CDR3 spells CASSFPGQGSEETQYF. In DNA, the CDR3 is TGTGCCAGCAGTTTTCCCGGACAGGGATCGGAAGAGACCCAGTACTTC. V is TRBV12-3 or TRBV12-4 and J is TRBJ2-5; TRBD1 matches at 8 bases. V lost 3 bases, J lost 3 bases, and 9 bases stayed unmatched. The CDR3 consists of 16 residues.

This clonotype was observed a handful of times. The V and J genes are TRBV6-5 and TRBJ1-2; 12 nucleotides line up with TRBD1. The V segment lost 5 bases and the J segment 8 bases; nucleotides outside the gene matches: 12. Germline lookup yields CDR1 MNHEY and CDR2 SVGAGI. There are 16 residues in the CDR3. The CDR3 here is CASSVDGTGGAVGYTF. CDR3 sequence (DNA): TGTGCCAGCAGTGTAGACGGGACAGGGGGCGCGGTGGGCTACACCTTC.

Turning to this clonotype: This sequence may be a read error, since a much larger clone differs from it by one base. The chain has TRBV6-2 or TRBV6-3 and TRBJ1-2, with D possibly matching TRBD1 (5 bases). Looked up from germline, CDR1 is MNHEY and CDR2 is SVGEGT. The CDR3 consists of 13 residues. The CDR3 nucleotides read TGTACCAGCAGCCCAACAGGAGATAGCGGCTACACCTTC. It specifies CTSSPTGDSGYTF.

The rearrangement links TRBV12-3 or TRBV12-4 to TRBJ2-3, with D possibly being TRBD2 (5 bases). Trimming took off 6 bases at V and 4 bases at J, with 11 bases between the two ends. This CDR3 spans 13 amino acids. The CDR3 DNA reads TGTGCCAGCAGCCAACTAGACGCAGATACGCAGTATTTT. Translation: CASSQLDADTQYF.

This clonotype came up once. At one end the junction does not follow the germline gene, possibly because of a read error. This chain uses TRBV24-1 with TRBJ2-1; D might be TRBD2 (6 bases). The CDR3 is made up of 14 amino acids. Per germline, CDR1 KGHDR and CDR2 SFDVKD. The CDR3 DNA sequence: TGTGCCACCAGTGATTTGCTGAAGGGAGGTGAGCAAGTCTTC. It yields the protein CATSDLLKGGEQVF.

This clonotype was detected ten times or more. The CDR3 region has the DNA TGTGCCAGCAGCTTTAGCGCGTCGGGGGCCGGGGCCAACGTCCTGACTTTC. This codes for CASSFSASGAGANVLTF. The chain is built from TRBV7-9 and TRBJ2-6; D is tentatively TRBD1 or TRBD2 (6 bases each). Trimming stripped 3 bases from V and 4 bases from J, with 16 bases between. From germline, CDR1 is SEHNR and CDR2 FQNEAQ (reference sequence). This CDR3 has 17 amino acids.

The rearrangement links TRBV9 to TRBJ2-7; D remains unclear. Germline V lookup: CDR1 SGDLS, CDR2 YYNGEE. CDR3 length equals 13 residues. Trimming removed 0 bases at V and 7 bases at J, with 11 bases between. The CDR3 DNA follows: TGTGCCAGCAGCGTAGGACCCTTCAGTGAGCAGTACTTC. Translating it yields CASSVGPFSEQYF.

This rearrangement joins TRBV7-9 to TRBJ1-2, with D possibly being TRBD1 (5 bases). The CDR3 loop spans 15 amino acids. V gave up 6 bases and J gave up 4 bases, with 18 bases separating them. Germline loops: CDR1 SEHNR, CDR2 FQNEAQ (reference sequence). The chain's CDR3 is CASSIGGGESYGYTF. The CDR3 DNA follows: TGTGCCAGCAGTATCGGTGGGGGGGAGAGCTATGGCTACACCTTC.

CDR3 bases: TGCGCCAGCAGCCCAACATGGACTAGCGGGTTTAGCACAGATACGCAGTATTTT. Protein sequence: CASSPTWTSGFSTDTQYF. This chain joins TRBV5-1 and TRBJ2-3, with TRBD2 matching over 11 bases. V gave up 4 bases and J gave up 0 bases; unmatched junction bases: 10. Germline CDR1 and CDR2: SGHRS and YFSETQ. The CDR3 length is 18 residues.

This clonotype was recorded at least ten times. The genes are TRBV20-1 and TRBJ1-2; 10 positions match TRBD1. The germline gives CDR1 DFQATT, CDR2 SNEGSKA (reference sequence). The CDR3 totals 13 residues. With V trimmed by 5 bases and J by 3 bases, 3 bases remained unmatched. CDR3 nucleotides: TGCAGTGCTGACAGGGGGCAAGACTATGGCTACACCTTC. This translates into CSADRGQDYGYTF.

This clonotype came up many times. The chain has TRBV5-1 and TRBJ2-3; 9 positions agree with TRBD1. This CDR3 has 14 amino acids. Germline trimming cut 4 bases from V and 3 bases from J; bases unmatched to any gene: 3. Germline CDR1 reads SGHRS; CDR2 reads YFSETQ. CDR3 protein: CASSRDRATDTQYF. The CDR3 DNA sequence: TGCGCCAGCAGCCGGGACAGGGCGACAGATACGCAGTATTTT.

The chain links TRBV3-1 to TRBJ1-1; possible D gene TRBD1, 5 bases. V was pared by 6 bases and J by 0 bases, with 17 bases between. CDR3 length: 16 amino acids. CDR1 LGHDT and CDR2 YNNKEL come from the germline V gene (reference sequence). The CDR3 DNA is TGTGCCAGCAGTCCTTTTGGGGGAGGCATGAACACTGAAGCTTTCTTT. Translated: CASSPFGGGMNTEAFF.

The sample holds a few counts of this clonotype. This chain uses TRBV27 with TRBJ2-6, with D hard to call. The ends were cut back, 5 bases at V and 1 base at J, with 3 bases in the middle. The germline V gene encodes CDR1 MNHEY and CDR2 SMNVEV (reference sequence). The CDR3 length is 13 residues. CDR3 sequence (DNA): TGTGCCAGCAGTCGTTCTGGGGCCAACGTCCTGACTTTC. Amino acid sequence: CASSRSGANVLTF.

For the CDR3, the DNA is TGTGCCAGCAGCCCACAGAGGGTAGATACGCAGTATTTT. Amino acid sequence: CASSPQRVDTQYF. The rearrangement uses TRBV7-3 and TRBJ2-3; tentative D call: TRBD2 (5 bases). The CDR3 totals 13 residues. Trimming stripped 5 bases from V and 5 bases from J, with 11 bases between. Germline loops: CDR1 SGHTA, CDR2 FQGTGA.

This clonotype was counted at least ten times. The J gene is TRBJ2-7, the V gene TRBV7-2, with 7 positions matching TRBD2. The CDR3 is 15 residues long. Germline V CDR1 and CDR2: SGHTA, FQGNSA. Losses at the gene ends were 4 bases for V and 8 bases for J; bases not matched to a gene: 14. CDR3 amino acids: CASSSPKTSRTKQYF. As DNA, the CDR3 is TGTGCCAGCAGCTCGCCAAAGACTAGCCGGACAAAGCAGTACTTC.

Here the CDR3 reads CATSGNRAENEKLFF. In DNA form, the CDR3 reads TGTGCCACCAGCGGAAACAGGGCGGAAAATGAAAAACTGTTTTTT. The chain combines TRBV24-1 with TRBJ1-4; D is perhaps TRBD1 (6 bases). There are 15 residues in the CDR3. The V and J ends lost 7 bases and 5 bases respectively, with 16 bases between them. CDR1 and CDR2 from the germline V gene are KGHDR and SFDVKD.

The CDR3 loop is CASSPSSLVSYTF. In DNA form, the CDR3 reads TGTGCCAGCAGCCCGAGCTCGTTAGTATCCTACACCTTC. The chain recombines TRBV7-9 with TRBJ1-2; D unclear. The germline CDR1 and CDR2 sequences are SEHNR and FQNEAQ (reference sequence). Trimming pared 5 bases from V and 10 bases from J, leaving 17 bases between. This CDR3 has 13 amino acids. Supplemented by reference TRBV7-9 and TRBJ1-2, the full variable domain reads DTGVSQNPRHKITKRGQNVTFRCDPISEHNRLYWYRQTLGQGPEFLTYFQNEAQLEKSRLLSDRFSAERPKGSFSTLEIQRTEQGDSAMYLCASSPSSLVSYTFGSGTRLTVV.

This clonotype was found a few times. The DNA of the CDR3 is TGTGCCAGCAGCTCTGAAGCATCCGGGACGCCGAGGGGAGAGACCCAGTACTTC. The encoded protein is CASSSEASGTPRGETQYF. The gene calls are TRBV7-9 and TRBJ2-5; TRBD1 or TRBD2 may be the D gene (5 bases each). Germline V gives CDR1 SEHNR, CDR2 FQNEAQ (reference sequence). The CDR3 runs to 18 residues. Trimming stripped 4 bases from V and 4 bases from J, with 25 bases between.

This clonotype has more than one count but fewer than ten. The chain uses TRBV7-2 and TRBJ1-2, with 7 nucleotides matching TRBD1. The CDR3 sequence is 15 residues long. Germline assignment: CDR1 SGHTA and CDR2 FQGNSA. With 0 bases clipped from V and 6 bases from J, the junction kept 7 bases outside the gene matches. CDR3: CASSLAQGGSDGYTF. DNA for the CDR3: TGTGCCAGCAGCTTAGCGCAGGGGGGTAGCGATGGCTACACCTTC.

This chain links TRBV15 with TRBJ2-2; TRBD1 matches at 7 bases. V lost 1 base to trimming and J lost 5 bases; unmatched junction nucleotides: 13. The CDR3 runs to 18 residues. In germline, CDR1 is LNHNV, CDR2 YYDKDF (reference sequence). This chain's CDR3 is CATSRGGTGTATTGELFF. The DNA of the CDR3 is TGTGCCACCAGCAGAGGGGGGACCGGGACAGCTACGACCGGGGAGCTGTTTTTT.

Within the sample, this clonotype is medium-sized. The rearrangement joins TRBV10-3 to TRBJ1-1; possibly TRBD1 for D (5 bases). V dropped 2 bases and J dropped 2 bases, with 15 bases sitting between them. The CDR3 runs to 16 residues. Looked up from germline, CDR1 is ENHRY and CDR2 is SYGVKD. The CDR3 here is CAISEGAWGPNTEAFF. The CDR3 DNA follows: TGTGCCATCAGTGAGGGGGCGTGGGGACCTAACACTGAAGCTTTCTTT.

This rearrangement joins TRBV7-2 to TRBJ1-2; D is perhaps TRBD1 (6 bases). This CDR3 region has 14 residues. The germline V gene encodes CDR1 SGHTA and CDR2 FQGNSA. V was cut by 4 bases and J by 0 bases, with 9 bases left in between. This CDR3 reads CASSWTVANYGYTF. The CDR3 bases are TGTGCCAGCAGCTGGACAGTTGCTAACTATGGCTACACCTTC.